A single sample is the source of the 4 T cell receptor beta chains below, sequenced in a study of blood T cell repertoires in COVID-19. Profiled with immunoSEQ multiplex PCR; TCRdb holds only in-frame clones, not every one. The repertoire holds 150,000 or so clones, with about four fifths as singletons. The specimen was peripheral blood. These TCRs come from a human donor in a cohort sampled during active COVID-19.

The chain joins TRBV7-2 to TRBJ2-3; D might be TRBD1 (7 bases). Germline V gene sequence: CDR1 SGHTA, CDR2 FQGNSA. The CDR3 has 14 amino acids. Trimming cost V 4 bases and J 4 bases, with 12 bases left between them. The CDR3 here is CASSSRGASDTQYF. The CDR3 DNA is TGTGCCAGCAGCTCCAGGGGGGCTTCAGATACGCAGTATTTT.

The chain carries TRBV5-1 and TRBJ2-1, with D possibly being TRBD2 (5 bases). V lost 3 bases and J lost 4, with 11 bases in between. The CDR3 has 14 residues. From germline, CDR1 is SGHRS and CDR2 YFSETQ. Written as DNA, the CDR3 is TGCGCCAGCAGCTACCAAAGCGGTTACAATGAGCAGTTCTTC. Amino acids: CASSYQSGYNEQFF.

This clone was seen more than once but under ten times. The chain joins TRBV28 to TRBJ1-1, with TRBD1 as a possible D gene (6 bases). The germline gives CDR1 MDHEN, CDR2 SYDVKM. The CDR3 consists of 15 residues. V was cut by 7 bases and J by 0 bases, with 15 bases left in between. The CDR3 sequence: CASIYRVGMNTEAFF. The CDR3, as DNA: TGTGCCAGCATATACAGGGTTGGGATGAACACTGAAGCTTTCTTT.

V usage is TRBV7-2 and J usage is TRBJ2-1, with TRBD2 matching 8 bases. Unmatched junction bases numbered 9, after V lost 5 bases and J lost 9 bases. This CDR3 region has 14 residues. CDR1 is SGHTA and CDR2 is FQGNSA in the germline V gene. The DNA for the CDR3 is TGTGCCAGCAGCGAACCGGGACTAGAAGCTGAGCAGTTCTTC. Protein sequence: CASSEPGLEAEQFF.